These 2 T cell receptor beta chains originate from one sample sequenced in a study of T cell clonality in common variable immunodeficiency. Using immunoSEQ multiplex PCR, the repertoire was profiled, and TCRdb retains in-frame clones only, with some absent. The sample is made up of approximately 30,000 clones, none counted only once. Sequenced input: peripheral blood mononuclear cells. The receptors stem from a person between 18 and 70 years old in good health.

In this sample, this clone turned up many times. The observed sequence ends 3 residues before the CDR3 terminus, with the missing tail filled in from the germline J gene. The chain links TRBV5-1 to TRBJ1-4; the match to TRBD1 covers 8 bases. Trimming took 4 bases from V and 7 from J; bases not matched to a gene: 6. Germline V lookup: CDR1 SGHRS, CDR2 YFSETQ. CDR3 length: 14 amino acids. CDR3 bases read: TGCGCCAGCAGCGAGGACAGGGTGGGTGAAAAA. Protein sequence: CASSEDRVGEK. The full CDR3 is CASSEDRVGEKLFF.

This clone has more than one count but fewer than ten. Read coverage stops 3 residues before the CDR3 terminus; the germline J gene supplies the remainder. The chain combines TRBV6-1 with TRBJ1-3; D is uncertain. V was clipped by 3 bases and J by 0 bases, with 9 bases between them. The CDR3 consists of 15 residues. Germline lookup yields CDR1 MNHNS and CDR2 SASEGT. CDR3 residues: CASSESLFSGNTIYF. The part of the CDR3 DNA that was read is TGTGCCAGCAGTGAGAGCCTTTTCTCTGGAAACACC.